A single sample is the source of the 23 T cell receptor beta chains below, sequenced in a study of CD8+ T cells in alopecia areata (dated by TCRdb to the late 2010s). Library method: the immunoSEQ multiplex PCR assay. For TCR sequencing, RNA was extracted from every sample and reverse transcribed into cDNA to serve as template. TCRdb retrieved this table from immuneACCESS and kept in-frame rearrangements only. Not all clones are present; in checked studies, unresolved V genes account for under half, and no reason is known for the remainder. In all, the sample holds under 350,000 clones, and 55% to 70% of those were seen once. Under 2% of the sample lies in the top ten. Per the publication, the time point label means: roughly 24 weeks on oral tofacitinib. Sample treatment or condition, as interpreted from the label and publication: oral pan-JAK inhibitor, 5-10 mg twice daily. Sample: CD4+ T cells sorted from blood, taken at week 24, from a patient treated with tofacitinib. Every receptor here comes from a human donor with alopecia areata.

The V gene is TRBV2, the J gene TRBJ2-2; TRBD1 matches at 9 bases. V gave up 9 bases and J gave up 2 bases; unmatched junction bases: 7. Germline V gene sequence: CDR1 SNHLY, CDR2 FYNNEI. The CDR3 runs to 15 residues. The CDR3 region has the DNA TGTGCCAGTACAAACAGGGGGCTAAACACCGGGGAGCTGTTTTTT. Translated, it gives CASTNRGLNTGELFF.

V gene TRBV20-1 combines with J gene TRBJ2-1; TRBD2 aligns across 7 bases. Germline V gene data show CDR1 as DFQATT and CDR2 as SNEGSKA (reference sequence). This CDR3 has 8 residues. V was clipped by 6 bases and J by 15 bases; unmatched bases: 2. CDR3 nucleotide sequence: TGCAGTGCGGGCGGGGGGTTCTTC. Protein: CSAGGGFF.

Only a few counts were recorded for this clone. The chain employs TRBV6-1 and TRBJ1-2; D gene unclear. This CDR3 is built from 12 residues. V lost 5 bases to trimming and J lost 5 bases, with 9 bases between them. Germline V gives CDR1 MNHNS, CDR2 SASEGT. The CDR3 bases are TGTGCCAGCAGTAACTCGGGGTATGGCTACACCTTC. Its translation is CASSNSGYGYTF.

This clone has only a few counts. The V gene is TRBV29-1, the J gene TRBJ1-1; D unclear. V lost 7 bases, J lost 0 bases, and 12 bases lay in between. The CDR3 spans 13 residues. Germline loops: CDR1 SQVTM, CDR2 ANQGSEA. The CDR3 is CSARHGMNTEAFF. DNA for the CDR3: TGCAGCGCTCGCCACGGAATGAACACTGAAGCTTTCTTT.

This clone was seen only a few times. The chain joins TRBV10-3 to TRBJ2-2; 7 positions match TRBD1. The germline V gene has CDR1 ENHRY and CDR2 SYGVKD. The V segment lost 10 bases and the J segment 4 bases; nucleotides outside the gene matches: 3. CDR3 length: 12 residues. The CDR3 reads CATRQGTGELFF. The CDR3, as DNA: TGTGCCACCCGACAGGGCACCGGGGAGCTGTTTTTT.

This rearrangement joins TRBV9 to TRBJ2-3, with D unclear. CDR1 SGDLS and CDR2 YYNGEE come from the germline V gene. This CDR3 is built from 16 residues. The V and J ends lost 4 bases and 5 bases respectively, with 20 bases between them. The CDR3 DNA is TGTGCCAGCAGCACCCCAGGCGGTAGTTCCGGAGATACGCAGTATTTT. Protein sequence: CASSTPGGSSGDTQYF.

This chain joins TRBV2 and TRBJ1-4; D gene ambiguous. This CDR3 contains 16 residues. Trimming removed 7 bases from V and 7 bases from J, with 22 bases in between. The germline V gene encodes CDR1 SNHLY and CDR2 FYNNEI. The CDR3 DNA follows: TGTGCCAGCACGCGGTCCACCAGCCGCTGGCGTGAAAAACTGTTTTTT. This translates into CASTRSTSRWREKLFF.

In the case of this clone: The same CDR3 can be traced to other DNA sequences in this sample. This chain joins TRBV30 and TRBJ2-1; D tentatively fits TRBD1 or TRBD2 (5 bases each). Trimming shortened V by 0 bases and J by 9 bases, and 6 bases separated the two germline ends. CDR1 and CDR2 from the germline V gene are GTSNPN and SVGIG (reference sequence). CDR3 size: 11 residues. This chain's CDR3 is CAWSVGGEQFF. The CDR3 DNA sequence: TGTGCCTGGAGTGTTGGGGGTGAGCAGTTCTTC.

This clone was seen more than once but under ten times. This chain uses TRBV4-2 with TRBJ2-3, with 7 positions matching TRBD2. Germline loops: CDR1 LGHNA, CDR2 YNFKEQ. The ends lost 1 base at V and 2 bases at J; junction bases unmatched: 9. The CDR3 length is 17 residues. The CDR3 nucleotides read TGTGCCAGCAGCCAAGGTCCGGCGGGGGAGCACACAGATACGCAGTATTTT. Protein: CASSQGPAGEHTDTQYF.

This clone has more than one count but fewer than ten. The J gene is TRBJ1-4, the V gene TRBV28, with D tentatively TRBD1 (5 bases). The CDR3 runs 16 residues. V was pared by 3 bases and J by 11 bases, with 22 bases between. Germline CDR1 MDHEN, CDR2 SYDVKM. In DNA, the CDR3 is TGTGCCAGCAGTTTTTTGCAGGGCGGGATCCGGGACAAACTGTTTTTT. The encoded protein is CASSFLQGGIRDKLFF. The full variable domain, in which reference TRBV28 and TRBJ1-4 provide the parts outside the CDR3, is DVKVTQSSRYLVKRTGEKVFLECVQDMDHENMFWYRQDPGLGLRLIYFSYDVKMKEKGDIPEGYSVSREKKERFSLILESASTNQTSMYLCASSFLQGGIRDKLFFGSGTQLSVL.

The genes are TRBV11-2 and TRBJ2-2; D gene ambiguous. V shed 0 bases and J shed 4 bases, with 3 bases lying between them. Germline CDR1 is SGHAT and CDR2 is FQNNGV. This CDR3 has 13 residues. In nucleotides, the CDR3 is TGTGCCAGCAGCTTAGAAAGCACCGGGGAGCTGTTTTTT. Its translation is CASSLESTGELFF. Using reference TRBV11-2 and TRBJ2-2 for the parts outside the CDR3, the full variable domain is EAGVAQSPRYKIIEKRQSVAFWCNPISGHATLYWYQQILGQGPKLLIQFQNNGVVDDSQLPKDRFSAERLKGVDSTLKIQPAKLEDSAVYLCASSLESTGELFFGEGSRLTVL.

This chain joins TRBV15 and TRBJ1-6; no definite D call. CDR1 and CDR2 (germline): LNHNV, YYDKDF (reference sequence). Trimming shortened V by 5 bases and J by 8 bases, and 10 bases separated the two germline ends. The CDR3 extends over 13 amino acids. The DNA for the CDR3 is TGTGCCACCAGCCCCAGGCCTTATTCACCCCTCCACTTT. Protein product: CATSPRPYSPLHF.

The rearrangement links TRBV6-5 to TRBJ1-2; no definite D call. In germline, CDR1 is MNHEY, CDR2 SVGAGI. Trimming cost V 6 bases and J 3 bases, with 5 bases left between them. The CDR3 consists of 11 residues. As DNA, the CDR3 is TGTGCCAGCAGAAGCGACTATGGCTACACCTTC. Translating gives CASRSDYGYTF.

The chain recombines TRBV6-5 with TRBJ1-5; possible D gene TRBD1, 5 bases. This CDR3 is built from 14 residues. The V gene lost 7 bases and the J gene lost 1 base, with 11 bases spanning the gap. In germline, CDR1 is MNHEY, CDR2 SVGAGI. This CDR3 is CASTPGRSNQPQHF. The DNA for the CDR3 is TGTGCCAGCACCCCAGGGCGAAGCAATCAGCCCCAGCATTTT.

J is TRBJ2-5 and V is TRBV19; the match to TRBD1 covers 8 bases. The V gene end was trimmed by 4 bases and the J gene end by 4 bases; junction bases not matched to a gene: 11. The CDR3 covers 16 residues. The germline CDR1 and CDR2 sequences are LNHDA and SQIVND (reference sequence). CDR3 sequence reads: CASSTTPGGVTETQYF. DNA for the CDR3: TGTGCCAGTAGTACCACCCCAGGGGGCGTAACAGAGACCCAGTACTTC.

This chain links TRBV7-2 with TRBJ1-2; D unresolved. From germline, CDR1 is SGHTA and CDR2 FQGNSA. V lost 0 bases to trimming and J lost 2 bases, with 10 bases between them. The CDR3 contains 15 residues. Here the CDR3 DNA reads TGTGCCAGCAGCTTAGCGTCAGGCCCAAACTATGGCTACACCTTC. This translates into CASSLASGPNYGYTF.

A note on this clone: An end of the junction differs from the germline gene, which may be a read error. The V call is TRBV7-7, the J call TRBJ2-3, with D tentatively TRBD1 (6 bases). CDR1 is SSHAT and CDR2 is FNYEAQ in the germline V gene (reference sequence). This CDR3 has 15 amino acids. The CDR3 sequence is CASSEGDVSTDTQYF. In nucleotides, the CDR3 is TGTGCTAGCAGCGAGGGGGACGTGAGCACAGATACGCAGTATTTT.

In its sample, this clone was seen a few times. The chain is built from TRBV30 and TRBJ1-4; D ambiguous. Germline values: CDR1 GTSNPN, CDR2 SVGIG (reference sequence). There are 15 residues in the CDR3. V shed 1 base and J shed 0 bases, with 9 bases lying between them. CDR3 protein: CAWSAFSATNEKLFF. The CDR3, as DNA: TGTGCCTGGAGTGCATTTTCTGCAACTAATGAAAAACTGTTTTTT. The entire variable domain, with the rest obtained from reference TRBV30 and TRBJ1-4, is as follows: SQTIHQWPATLVQPVGSPLSLECTVEGTSNPNLYWYRQAAGRGLQLLFYSVGIGQISSEVPQNLSASRPQDRQFILSSKKLLLSDSGFYLCAWSAFSATNEKLFFGSGTQLSVL.

The rearrangement uses TRBV5-1 and TRBJ2-5; weak D call: TRBD2 (5 bases). The CDR3 extends over 14 amino acids. V lost 0 bases and J 4 bases, leaving 10 bases between the germline ends. The germline V gene encodes CDR1 SGHRS and CDR2 YFSETQ. The DNA for the CDR3 is TGCGCCAGCAGCTTGGCGGGGTCTAGAGAGACCCAGTACTTC. Residues: CASSLAGSRETQYF.

The V call is TRBV25-1, the J call TRBJ1-4; 11 bases are a match to TRBD1. The CDR3 is 15 amino acids. Trimming took 6 bases from V and 4 from J; bases not matched to a gene: 4. Germline CDR1 reads MGHDK; CDR2 reads SYGVNS. The CDR3 is CASRGQGDGNEKLFF. The CDR3 DNA sequence: TGTGCCAGCAGGGGACAGGGGGATGGTAATGAAAAACTGTTTTTT.

The chain combines TRBV29-1 with TRBJ2-7, with a possible D match to TRBD2 (5 bases). This CDR3 is 11 amino acids long. Trimming removed 6 bases at V and 9 bases at J, with 15 bases between. Germline loops: CDR1 SQVTM, CDR2 ANQGSEA. The DNA for the CDR3 is TGCAGCGTCCGGAAGGGCAGCGGGCAGTACTTC. Amino acids: CSVRKGSGQYF.

The chain recombines TRBV7-2 with TRBJ2-5; D is unclear. Trimming took off 7 bases at V and 9 bases at J, with 12 bases between the two ends. The CDR3 is 11 amino acids. Germline CDR1 reads SGHTA; CDR2 reads FQGNSA. CDR3 amino acids: CASTQSTPQYF. The CDR3 coding sequence is TGTGCCAGCACCCAATCCACCCCCCAGTACTTC.

This clone appeared a few times. The chain has TRBV30 and TRBJ1-1; D might be TRBD1 (5 bases). Germline values: CDR1 GTSNPN, CDR2 SVGIG (reference sequence). With 0 bases removed from V and 0 bases from J, the gap between germline ends came to 26 bases. CDR3 size: 20 residues. The DNA for the CDR3 is TGTGCCTGGAGTGTATTGGGACCACCCGGGGGGGAAGGGGTGAACACTGAAGCTTTCTTT. Its protein product is CAWSVLGPPGGEGVNTEAFF.